This passage covers 8 T cell receptor beta chains from one sample sequenced in a study of Ad26.COV2.S vaccination and SARS-CoV-2 variants. Method: immunoSEQ multiplex PCR; TCRdb's copy keeps in-frame clones and lacks some. This repertoire shows 350,000 to 450,000 clones, about 91% found once; its top ten account for 3% to 4%. The source was peripheral blood, collected after recovery from COVID-19. The receptors stem from a human donor who had recovered from COVID-19.

The genes are TRBV19 and TRBJ2-5; 8 nucleotides match TRBD2. The CDR3 runs to 13 residues. V gave up 6 bases and J gave up 2 bases; unmatched junction bases: 2. Looked up from germline, CDR1 is LNHDA and CDR2 is SQIVND (reference sequence). The CDR3 region has the DNA TGTGCCAGTAGAACGGGGGGGCAAGAGACCCAGTACTTC. Translating gives CASRTGGQETQYF.

This clone came up a few times. The chain couples TRBV5-4 to TRBJ1-2; D unclear. Looked up from germline, CDR1 is SGHNT and CDR2 is YYREEE (reference sequence). V was shortened by 4 bases and J by 5 bases, with 15 bases between the two germline ends. The CDR3 sequence is 14 residues long. As DNA, the CDR3 is TGTGCCAGCAGCCTGGAACGGACGGGTTATGGCTACACCTTC. Protein product: CASSLERTGYGYTF. Full variable domain (rest looked up from reference TRBV5-4 and TRBJ1-2): ETGVTQSPTHLIKTRGQQVTLRCSSQSGHNTVSWYQQALGQGPQFIFQYYREEENGRGNFPPRFSGLQFPNYSSELNVNALELDDSALYLCASSLERTGYGYTFGSGTRLTVV.

This chain joins TRBV21-1 and TRBJ1-2; TRBD1, the table's D call, was not compared with the DNA. TRBV21-1 is a recognized pseudogene. CDR3 length: 14 amino acids. The CDR3 loop reads CASSSQTGEDGYTF. CDR3 bases: TGTGCCAGCAGCAGCCAGACAGGGGAGGATGGCTACACCTTC.

In its sample, this clone was seen once. The gene calls are TRBV27 and TRBJ1-4; 8 bases line up with TRBD1. With 2 bases clipped from V and 11 bases from J, the junction kept 10 bases outside the gene matches. The CDR3 totals 15 residues. Germline lookup yields CDR1 MNHEY and CDR2 SMNVEV (reference sequence). The CDR3 nucleotides are TGTGCCAGCAGTTTAGCGGGGACAGGTGGAAGGAAACTGTTTTTT. Its protein is CASSLAGTGGRKLFF.

This clone occurred once. The rearrangement joins TRBV12-3 or TRBV12-4 to TRBJ1-1; D call uncertain. V gave up 0 bases and J gave up 11 bases, with 10 bases separating them. The CDR3 sequence is 12 residues long. The CDR3 spells CASSLALGEAFF. CDR3 sequence (DNA): TGTGCCAGCAGTTTAGCGCTTGGGGAGGCTTTCTTT.

This rearrangement joins TRBV5-1 to TRBJ2-3, with 15 nucleotides matching TRBD2. The CDR3 runs 17 residues. The ends lost 4 bases at V and 1 base at J; junction bases unmatched: 4. The germline V gene has CDR1 SGHRS and CDR2 YFSETQ. CDR3 loop: CASSPRTSGGGTDTQYF. The CDR3 DNA sequence: TGCGCCAGCAGCCCGAGGACTAGCGGGGGGGGCACAGATACGCAGTATTTT.

The chain carries TRBV7-9 and TRBJ1-2; 8 bases match TRBD1. CDR3 length equals 15 residues. Germline CDR1 is SEHNR and CDR2 is FQNEAQ (reference sequence). Germline trimming cut 2 bases from V and 7 bases from J; bases unmatched to any gene: 9. CDR3 DNA sequence: TGTGCCAGCAGCTTAAAGCCCGGCGGGACAGGTGGCTACACCTTC. This codes for CASSLKPGGTGGYTF.

This clone has more than one count but fewer than ten. The chain employs TRBV3-1 (or the pseudogene TRBV3-2) and TRBJ2-7, with D possibly matching TRBD1 (5 bases). Germline CDR1 LGHDT, CDR2 YNNKEL (reference sequence). V was pared by 0 bases and J by 6 bases, with 15 bases between. The CDR3 sequence is 15 residues long. CDR3 nucleotides: TGTGCCAGCAGCCAAGAAGGCAGGGAAGGCGCCGAGCAGTACTTC. It is translated as CASSQEGREGAEQYF.